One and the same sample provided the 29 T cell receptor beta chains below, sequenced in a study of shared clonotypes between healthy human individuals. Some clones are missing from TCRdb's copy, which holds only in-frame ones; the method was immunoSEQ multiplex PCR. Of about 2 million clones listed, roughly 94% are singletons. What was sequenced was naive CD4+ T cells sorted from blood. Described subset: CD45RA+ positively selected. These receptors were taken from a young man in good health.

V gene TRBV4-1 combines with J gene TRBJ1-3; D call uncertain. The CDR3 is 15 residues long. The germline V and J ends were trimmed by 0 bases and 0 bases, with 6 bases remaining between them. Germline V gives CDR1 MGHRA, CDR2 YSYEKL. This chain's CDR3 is CASSQDHSSGNTIYF. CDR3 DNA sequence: TGCGCCAGCAGCCAAGATCACAGCTCTGGAAACACCATATATTTT.

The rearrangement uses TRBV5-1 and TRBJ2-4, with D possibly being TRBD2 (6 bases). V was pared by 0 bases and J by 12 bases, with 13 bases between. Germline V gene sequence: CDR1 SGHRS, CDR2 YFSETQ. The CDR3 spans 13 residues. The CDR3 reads CASSLAHEGGQYF. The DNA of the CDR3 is TGCGCCAGCAGCTTGGCCCACGAGGGAGGTCAGTACTTC.

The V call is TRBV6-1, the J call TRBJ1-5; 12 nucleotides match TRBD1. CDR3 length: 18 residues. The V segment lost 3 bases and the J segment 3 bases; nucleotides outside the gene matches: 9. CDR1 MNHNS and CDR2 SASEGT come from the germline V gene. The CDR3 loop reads CASSEYVPGQGANQPQHF. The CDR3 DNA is TGTGCCAGCAGTGAGTACGTTCCGGGACAGGGGGCCAATCAGCCCCAGCATTTT.

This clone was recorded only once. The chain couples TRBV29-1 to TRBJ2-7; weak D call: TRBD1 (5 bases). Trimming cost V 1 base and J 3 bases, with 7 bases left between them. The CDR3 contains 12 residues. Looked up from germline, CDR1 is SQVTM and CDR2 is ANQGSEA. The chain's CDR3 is CSVEGQYYEQYF. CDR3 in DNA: TGCAGCGTTGAAGGACAGTACTACGAGCAGTACTTC.

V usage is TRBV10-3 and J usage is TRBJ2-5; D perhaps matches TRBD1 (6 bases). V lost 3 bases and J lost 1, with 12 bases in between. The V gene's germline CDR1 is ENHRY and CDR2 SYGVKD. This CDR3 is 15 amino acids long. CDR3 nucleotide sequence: TGTGCCATCAGTGATCGGGACAAGCTCCAAGAGACCCAGTACTTC. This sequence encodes CAISDRDKLQETQYF.

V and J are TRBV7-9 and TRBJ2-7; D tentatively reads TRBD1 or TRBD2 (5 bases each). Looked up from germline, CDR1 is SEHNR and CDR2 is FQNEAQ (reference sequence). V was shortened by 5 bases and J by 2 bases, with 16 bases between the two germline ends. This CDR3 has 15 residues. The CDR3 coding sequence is TGTGCCAGCAGCCGATCACGGGACGGCCCCTACGAGCAGTACTTC. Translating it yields CASSRSRDGPYEQYF. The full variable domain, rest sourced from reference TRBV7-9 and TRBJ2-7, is DTGVSQNPRHKITKRGQNVTFRCDPISEHNRLYWYRQTLGQGPEFLTYFQNEAQLEKSRLLSDRFSAERPKGSFSTLEIQRTEQGDSAMYLCASSRSRDGPYEQYFGPGTRLTVT.

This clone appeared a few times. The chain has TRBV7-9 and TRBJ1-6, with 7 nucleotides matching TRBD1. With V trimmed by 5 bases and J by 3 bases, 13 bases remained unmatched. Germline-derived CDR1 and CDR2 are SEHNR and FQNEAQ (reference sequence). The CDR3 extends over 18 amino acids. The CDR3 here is CASSGHWGQKNYNSPLHF. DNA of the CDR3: TGTGCCAGCAGCGGACATTGGGGACAGAAAAACTATAATTCACCCCTCCACTTT.

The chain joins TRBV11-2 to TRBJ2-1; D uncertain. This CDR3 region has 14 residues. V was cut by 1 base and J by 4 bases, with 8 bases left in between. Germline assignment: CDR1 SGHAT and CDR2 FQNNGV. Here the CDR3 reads CASSLGVQYNEQFF. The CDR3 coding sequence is TGTGCCAGCAGCTTAGGGGTACAGTACAATGAGCAGTTCTTC.

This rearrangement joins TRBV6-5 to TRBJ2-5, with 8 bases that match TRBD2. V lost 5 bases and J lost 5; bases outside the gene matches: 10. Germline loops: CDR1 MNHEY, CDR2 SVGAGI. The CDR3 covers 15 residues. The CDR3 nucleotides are TGTGCCAGCAGTCCTCCCGGGAGGGTGTGGGAGACCCAGTACTTC. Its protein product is CASSPPGRVWETQYF.

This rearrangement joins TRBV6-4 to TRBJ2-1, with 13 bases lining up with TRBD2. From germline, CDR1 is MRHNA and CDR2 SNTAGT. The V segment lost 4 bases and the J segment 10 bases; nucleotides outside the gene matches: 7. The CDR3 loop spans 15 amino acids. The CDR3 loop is CASSVRLAGGDEQFF. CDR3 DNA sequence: TGTGCCAGCAGTGTTCGACTAGCGGGAGGCGACGAGCAGTTCTTC.

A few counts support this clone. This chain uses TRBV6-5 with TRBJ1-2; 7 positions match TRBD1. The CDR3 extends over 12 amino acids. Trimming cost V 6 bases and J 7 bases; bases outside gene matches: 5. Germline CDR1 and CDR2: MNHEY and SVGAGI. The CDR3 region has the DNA TGTGCCAGCAGCCGGACAGGTGCTGGCTACACCTTC. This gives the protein CASSRTGAGYTF.

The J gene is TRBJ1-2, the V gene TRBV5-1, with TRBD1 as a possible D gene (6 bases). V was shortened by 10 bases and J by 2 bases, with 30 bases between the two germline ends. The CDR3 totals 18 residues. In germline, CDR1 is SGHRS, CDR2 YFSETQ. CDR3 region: CASLRPGGDMQANYGYTF. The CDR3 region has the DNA TGCGCCTCCCTAAGGCCCGGGGGCGACATGCAGGCGAACTATGGCTACACCTTC.

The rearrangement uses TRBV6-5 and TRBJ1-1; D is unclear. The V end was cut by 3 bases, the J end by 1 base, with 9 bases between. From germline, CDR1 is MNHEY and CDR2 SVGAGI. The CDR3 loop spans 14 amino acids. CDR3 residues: CASSYMETNTEAFF. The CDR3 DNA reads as TGTGCCAGCAGTTATATGGAGACGAACACTGAAGCTTTCTTT.

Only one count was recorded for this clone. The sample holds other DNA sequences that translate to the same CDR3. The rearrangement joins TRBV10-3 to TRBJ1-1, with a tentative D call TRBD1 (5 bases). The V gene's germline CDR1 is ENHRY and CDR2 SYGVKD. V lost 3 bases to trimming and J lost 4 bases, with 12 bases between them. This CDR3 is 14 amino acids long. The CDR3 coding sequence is TGTGCCATCAGTGATGGGCAGGGAAGCACTGAAGCTTTCTTT. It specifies CAISDGQGSTEAFF.

The chain's CDR3 is CASSLEGGVTEAFF. For the CDR3, the DNA is TGTGCCAGCAGCTTGGAAGGTGGTGTCACTGAAGCTTTCTTT. This sequence joins TRBV5-6 and TRBJ1-1; D is undetermined. This CDR3 is built from 14 residues. The ends were cut back, 0 bases at V and 4 bases at J, with 10 bases in the middle. CDR1 is SGHDT and CDR2 is YYEEEE in the germline V gene.

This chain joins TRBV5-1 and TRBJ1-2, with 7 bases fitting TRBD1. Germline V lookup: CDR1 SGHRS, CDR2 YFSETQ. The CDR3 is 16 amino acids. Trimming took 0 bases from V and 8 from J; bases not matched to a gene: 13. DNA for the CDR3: TGCGCCAGCAGCTTGGCCGGTTCCGGCCAGGGGGGAGGCTACACCTTC. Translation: CASSLAGSGQGGGYTF.

The CDR3 DNA sequence: TGTGCCAGCAGCTTACGCCAAAGCTCCTATTCCTACGAGCAGTACTTC. Translated, it gives CASSLRQSSYSYEQYF. The J gene is TRBJ2-7, the V gene TRBV7-2; D unresolved. This CDR3 has 16 residues. V lost 2 bases to trimming and J lost 1 base, with 15 bases between them. The germline V gene encodes CDR1 SGHTA and CDR2 FQGNSA. Drawing the rest from reference TRBV7-2 and TRBJ2-7, the complete variable domain is GAGVSQSPSNKVTEKGKDVELRCDPISGHTALYWYRQSLGQGLEFLIYFQGNSAPDKSGLPSDRFSAERTGGSVSTLTIQRTQQEDSAVYLCASSLRQSSYSYEQYFGPGTRLTVT.

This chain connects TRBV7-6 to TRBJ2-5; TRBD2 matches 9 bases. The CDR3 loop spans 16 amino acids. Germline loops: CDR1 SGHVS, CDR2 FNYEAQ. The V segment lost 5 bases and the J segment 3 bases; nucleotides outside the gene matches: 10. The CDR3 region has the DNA TGTGCCAGCAGCCCCGGGACTAGCACCTTCAAAGAGACCCAGTACTTC. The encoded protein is CASSPGTSTFKETQYF. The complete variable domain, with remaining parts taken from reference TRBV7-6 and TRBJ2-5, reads GAGVSQSPRYKVTKRGQDVALRCDPISGHVSLYWYRQALGQGPEFLTYFNYEAQQDKSGLPNDRFSAERPEGSISTLTIQRTEQRDSAMYRCASSPGTSTFKETQYFGPGTRLLVL.

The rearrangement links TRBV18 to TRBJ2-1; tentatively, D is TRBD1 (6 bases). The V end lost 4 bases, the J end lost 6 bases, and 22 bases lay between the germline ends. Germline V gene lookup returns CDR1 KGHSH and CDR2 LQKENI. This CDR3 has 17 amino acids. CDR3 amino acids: CASSRQIGQGNVNEQFF. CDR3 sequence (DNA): TGTGCCAGCTCACGCCAGATAGGGCAGGGGAATGTCAATGAGCAGTTCTTC.

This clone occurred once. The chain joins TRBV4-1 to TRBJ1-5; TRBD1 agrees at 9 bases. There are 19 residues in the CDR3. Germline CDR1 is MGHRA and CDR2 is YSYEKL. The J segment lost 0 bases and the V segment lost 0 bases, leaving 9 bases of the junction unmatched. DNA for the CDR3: TGCGCCAGCAGCCAAGATCCGGACAGGGGACTTAATAGCAATCAGCCCCAGCATTTT. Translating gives CASSQDPDRGLNSNQPQHF.

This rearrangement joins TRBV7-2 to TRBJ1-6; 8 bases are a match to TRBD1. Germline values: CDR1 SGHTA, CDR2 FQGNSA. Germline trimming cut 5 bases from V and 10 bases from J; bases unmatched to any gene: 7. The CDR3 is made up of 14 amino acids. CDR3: CASSPGQGRSPLHF. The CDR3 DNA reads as TGTGCCAGCAGCCCAGGACAGGGACGATCACCCCTCCACTTT.

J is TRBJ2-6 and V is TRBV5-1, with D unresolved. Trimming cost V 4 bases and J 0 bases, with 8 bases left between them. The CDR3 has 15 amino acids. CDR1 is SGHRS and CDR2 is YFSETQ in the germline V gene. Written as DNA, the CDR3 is TGCGCCAGCAGCCCGGGCCACTCTGGGGCCAACGTCCTGACTTTC. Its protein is CASSPGHSGANVLTF.

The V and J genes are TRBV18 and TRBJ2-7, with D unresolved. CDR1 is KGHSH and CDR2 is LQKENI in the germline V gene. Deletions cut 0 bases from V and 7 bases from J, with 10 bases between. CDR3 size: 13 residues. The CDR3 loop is CASSPPQTPEQYF. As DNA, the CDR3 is TGTGCCAGCTCACCACCGCAGACACCTGAGCAGTACTTC.

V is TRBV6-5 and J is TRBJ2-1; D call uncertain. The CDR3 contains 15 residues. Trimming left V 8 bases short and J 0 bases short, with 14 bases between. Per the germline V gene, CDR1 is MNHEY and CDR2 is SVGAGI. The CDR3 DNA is TGTGCCAGCTTCTCTCGCCTGAGCTCCTACAATGAGCAGTTCTTC. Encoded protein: CASFSRLSSYNEQFF.

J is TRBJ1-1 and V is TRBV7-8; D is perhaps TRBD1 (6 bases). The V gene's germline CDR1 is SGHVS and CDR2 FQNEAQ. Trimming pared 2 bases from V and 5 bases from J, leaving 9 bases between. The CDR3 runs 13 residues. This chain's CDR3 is CASSLRGETEAFF. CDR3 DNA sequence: TGTGCCAGCAGCTTAAGGGGGGAAACTGAAGCTTTCTTT.

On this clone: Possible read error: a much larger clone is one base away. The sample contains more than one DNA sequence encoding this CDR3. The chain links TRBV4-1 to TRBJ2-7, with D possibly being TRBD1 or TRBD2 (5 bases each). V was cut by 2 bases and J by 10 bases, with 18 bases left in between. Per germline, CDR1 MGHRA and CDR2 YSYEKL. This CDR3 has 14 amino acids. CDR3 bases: TGCGCCAGCAGCCAACCGGGACGGGTTTTGAGACAGTACTTC. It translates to CASSQPGRVLRQYF.

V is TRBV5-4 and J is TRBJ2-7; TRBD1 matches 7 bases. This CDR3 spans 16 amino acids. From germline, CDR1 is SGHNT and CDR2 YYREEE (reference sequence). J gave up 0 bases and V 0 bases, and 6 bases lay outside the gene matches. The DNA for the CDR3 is TGTGCCAGCAGCTTGGACGACAGGGCGCCCTCCTACGAGCAGTACTTC. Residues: CASSLDDRAPSYEQYF. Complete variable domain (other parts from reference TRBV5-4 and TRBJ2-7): ETGVTQSPTHLIKTRGQQVTLRCSSQSGHNTVSWYQQALGQGPQFIFQYYREEENGRGNFPPRFSGLQFPNYSSELNVNALELDDSALYLCASSLDDRAPSYEQYFGPGTRLTVT.

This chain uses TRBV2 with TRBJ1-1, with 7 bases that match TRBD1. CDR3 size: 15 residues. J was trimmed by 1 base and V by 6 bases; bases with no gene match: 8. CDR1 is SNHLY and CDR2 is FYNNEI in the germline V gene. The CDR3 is CASRAGGGPNTEAFF. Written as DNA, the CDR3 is TGTGCCAGCAGAGCAGGGGGAGGACCGAACACTGAAGCTTTCTTT.

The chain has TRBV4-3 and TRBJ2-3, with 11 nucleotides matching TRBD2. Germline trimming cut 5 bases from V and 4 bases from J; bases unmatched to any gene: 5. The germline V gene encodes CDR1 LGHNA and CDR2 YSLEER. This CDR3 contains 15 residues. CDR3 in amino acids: CASSRTSGSSDTQYF. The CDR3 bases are TGCGCCAGCAGCAGAACTAGCGGGAGTTCAGATACGCAGTATTTT.